Below are 21 T cell receptor beta chains sequenced from a single sample in a study of T cells expressing NK-cell markers. TCRdb re-called the 5' RACE reads and shows each CDR3 protein once, DNA omitted. The sample table sets out 120,000 to 150,000 distinct CDR3 sequences. The material sequenced was blood T cells: a sorted CD56 or NKG2C T cell subset, CD4+ or CD8+ T cells, or bulk PBMC T cells (not recorded which). Source of these receptors: a man younger than 35 in good health.

The V and J genes are TRBV25-1 and TRBJ2-2; TCRdb gives TRBD2 as the D gene, but with no DNA this cannot be confirmed. The CDR3 contains 14 residues. The V gene's germline CDR1 is MGHDK and CDR2 SYGVNS. The chain's CDR3 is CASSRTSRTGELFF.

The chain links TRBV2 to TRBJ2-5; TCRdb lists TRBD1, though no DNA is available to test this call. CDR1 and CDR2 (germline): SNHLY, FYNNEI. The CDR3 totals 15 residues. The CDR3 region is CAMGGQGLSPETQYF.

This sequence joins TRBV18 and TRBJ2-5; without DNA, the TCRdb call of TRBD2 cannot be checked. The CDR3 contains 17 residues. CDR1 is KGHSH and CDR2 is LQKENI in the germline V gene. CDR3 sequence: CASSPEGRPTTQETQYF.

The gene calls are TRBV4-1 and TRBJ2-5; the D call of TRBD1 rests on TCRdb alone, since no DNA is present to check it. This CDR3 has 19 amino acids. Germline V lookup: CDR1 MGHRA, CDR2 YSYEKL. CDR3: CASSHPRITRDGNQETQYF.

The V call is TRBV20-1, the J call TRBJ2-1; TCRdb calls TRBD2, which cannot be checked without DNA. The CDR3 consists of 14 residues. Per germline, CDR1 DFQATT and CDR2 SNEGSKA (reference sequence). The CDR3 loop is CSARGLFSYNEQFF.

CDR3 sequence: CASSPGLAGAPIEEQFF. The V call is TRBV18, the J call TRBJ2-1; TCRdb picks TRBD2, but there is no DNA to check that call. Per the germline V gene, CDR1 is KGHSH and CDR2 is LQKENI. CDR3 length: 17 amino acids.

CDR3 loop: CASSRTTGLYDEQYF. V usage is TRBV5-1 and J usage is TRBJ2-7; TCRdb picks TRBD1, but there is no DNA to check that call. Germline V gene lookup returns CDR1 SGHRS and CDR2 YFSETQ. CDR3 length: 15 residues.

The rearrangement links TRBV5-1 to TRBJ2-1; as DNA is missing, the TRBD1 call by TCRdb cannot be tested. Germline CDR1 reads SGHRS; CDR2 reads YFSETQ. The CDR3 is made up of 16 amino acids. The CDR3 protein is CASSLGDTESNNEQFF.

The rearrangement joins TRBV12-3 or TRBV12-4 to TRBJ2-4; there is no DNA to check the TCRdb D call of TRBD1. The CDR3 is made up of 11 amino acids. Here the CDR3 reads CASSSGQGEYF.

The chain links TRBV24-1 to TRBJ2-3; the TCRdb call, TRBD2, lacks DNA for checking. Looked up from germline, CDR1 is KGHDR and CDR2 is SFDVKD. CDR3 size: 16 residues. The CDR3 reads CATWGRAGDLTDTQYF.

The genes are TRBV4-3 and TRBJ2-3. Germline V gene data show CDR1 as LGHNA and CDR2 as YSLEER. This CDR3 region has 17 residues. This CDR3 reads CASSQAIASQLTDTQYF.

The CDR3 reads CASSSRTAPLYPDRVETQYF. The chain couples TRBV11-1 to TRBJ2-5; TCRdb indicates TRBD1, and absent DNA this call remains unverified. Germline assignment: CDR1 SGHAT and CDR2 FQDESV (reference sequence). This CDR3 is built from 20 residues.

V is TRBV25-1 and J is TRBJ1-3. This CDR3 region has 14 residues. Per the germline V gene, CDR1 is MGHDK and CDR2 is SYGVNS. This chain's CDR3 is CASSDTGLGNTIYF.

The rearrangement joins TRBV12-3 or TRBV12-4 to TRBJ2-1. This CDR3 is built from 16 residues. CDR3 amino acids: CASSSYLTSSYNEQFF.

The chain employs TRBV29-1 and TRBJ2-5; absent DNA, TCRdb's TRBD1 call cannot be checked. The V gene's germline CDR1 is SQVTM and CDR2 ANQGSEA. This CDR3 spans 12 amino acids. CDR3 sequence reads: CSAWTGEETQYF.

The chain carries TRBV7-9 and TRBJ1-4; with no DNA, the TCRdb D assignment of TRBD1 cannot be verified. The CDR3 is 16 residues long. Germline V CDR1 and CDR2: SEHNR, FQNEAQ (reference sequence). CDR3 in amino acids: CASSLPLARDSEKLFF.

The chain joins TRBV12-3 or TRBV12-4 to TRBJ1-1; TCRdb outputs TRBD1, but without DNA this stays unchecked. The CDR3 length is 16 residues. CDR3 residues: CASSFVGQTMNTEAFF.

CDR3 sequence: CATSNYRGQETQYF. V is TRBV15 and J is TRBJ2-5; TCRdb's D gene call, TRBD2, goes unchecked for lack of DNA. This CDR3 has 14 amino acids. Germline-derived CDR1 and CDR2 are LNHNV and YYDKDF (reference sequence).

The chain recombines TRBV30 with TRBJ2-1. The CDR3 length is 15 residues. Germline V gives CDR1 GTSNPN, CDR2 SVGIG (reference sequence). The CDR3 sequence is CAWSVMGSSYNEQFF.

This chain joins TRBV12-3 or TRBV12-4 and TRBJ1-5. The CDR3 covers 13 residues. Here the CDR3 reads CASSLNSNQPQHF.

CDR3 region: CASRPGTETTGELFF. V gene TRBV11-2 combines with J gene TRBJ2-2; TCRdb's D gene call, TRBD1, goes unchecked for lack of DNA. CDR3 length: 15 amino acids. CDR1 is SGHAT, CDR2 FQNNGV, per germline.